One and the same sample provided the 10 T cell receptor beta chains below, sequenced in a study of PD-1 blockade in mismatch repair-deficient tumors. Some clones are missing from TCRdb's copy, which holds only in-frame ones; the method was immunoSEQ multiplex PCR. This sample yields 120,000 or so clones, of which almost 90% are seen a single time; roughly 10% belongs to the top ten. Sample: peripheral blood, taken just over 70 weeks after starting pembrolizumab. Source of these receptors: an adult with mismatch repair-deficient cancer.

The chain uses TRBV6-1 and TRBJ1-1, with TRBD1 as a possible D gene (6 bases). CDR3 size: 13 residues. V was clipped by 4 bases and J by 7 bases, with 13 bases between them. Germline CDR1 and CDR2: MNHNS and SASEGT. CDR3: CASSVWTANEAFF. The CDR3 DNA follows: TGTGCCAGCAGTGTTTGGACAGCGAATGAAGCTTTCTTT.

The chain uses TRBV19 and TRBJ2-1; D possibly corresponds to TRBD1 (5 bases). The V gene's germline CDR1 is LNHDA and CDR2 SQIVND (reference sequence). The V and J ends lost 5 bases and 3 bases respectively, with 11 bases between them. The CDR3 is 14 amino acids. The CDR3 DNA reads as TGTGCCAGTAGTGTTAGGGGCTTCTACAATGAGCAGTTCTTC. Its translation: CASSVRGFYNEQFF.

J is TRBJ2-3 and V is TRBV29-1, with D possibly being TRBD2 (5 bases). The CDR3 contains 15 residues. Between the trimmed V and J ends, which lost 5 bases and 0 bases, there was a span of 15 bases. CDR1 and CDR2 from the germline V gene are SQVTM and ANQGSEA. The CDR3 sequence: CSVFGELRSTDTQYF. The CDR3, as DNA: TGCAGCGTTTTTGGGGAGTTACGGAGCACAGATACGCAGTATTTT.

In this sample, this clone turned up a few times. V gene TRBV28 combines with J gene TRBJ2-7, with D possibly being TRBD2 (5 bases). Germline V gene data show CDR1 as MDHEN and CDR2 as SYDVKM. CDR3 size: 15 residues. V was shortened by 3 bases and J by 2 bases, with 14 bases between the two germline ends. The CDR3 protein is CASSFLATAPYEQYF. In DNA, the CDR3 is TGTGCCAGCAGTTTCCTAGCCACCGCGCCCTACGAGCAGTACTTC.

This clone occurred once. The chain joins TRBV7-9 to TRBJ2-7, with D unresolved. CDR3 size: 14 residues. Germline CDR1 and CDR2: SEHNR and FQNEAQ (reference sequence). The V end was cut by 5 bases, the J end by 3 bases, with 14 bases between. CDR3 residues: CASSHQVYLYEQYF. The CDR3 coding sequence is TGTGCCAGCAGCCACCAGGTCTACCTCTACGAGCAGTACTTC.

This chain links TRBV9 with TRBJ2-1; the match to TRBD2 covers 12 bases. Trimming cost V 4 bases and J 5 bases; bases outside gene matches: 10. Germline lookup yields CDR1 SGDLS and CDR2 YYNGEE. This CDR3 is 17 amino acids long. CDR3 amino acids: CASSSPAGTSGHNEQFF. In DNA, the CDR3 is TGTGCCAGCAGCTCGCCCGCCGGGACTAGCGGGCACAATGAGCAGTTCTTC.

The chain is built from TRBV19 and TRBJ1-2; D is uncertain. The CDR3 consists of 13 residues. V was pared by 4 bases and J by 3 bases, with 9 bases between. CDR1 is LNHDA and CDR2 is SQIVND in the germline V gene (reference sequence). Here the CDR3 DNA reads TGTGCCAGTAGTAACAGTACGGACTATGGCTACACCTTC. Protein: CASSNSTDYGYTF. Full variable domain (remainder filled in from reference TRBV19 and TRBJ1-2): DGGITQSPKYLFRKEGQNVTLSCEQNLNHDAMYWYRQDPGQGLRLIYYSQIVNDFQKGDIAEGYSVSREKKESFPLTVTSAQKNPTAFYLCASSNSTDYGYTFGSGTRLTVV.

CDR3 in amino acids: CASSKQGLSLSNQPQHF. The CDR3 DNA sequence: TGTGCCAGCAGCAAACAGGGGCTGTCGTTAAGCAATCAGCCCCAGCATTTT. The chain recombines TRBV7-8 with TRBJ1-5, with 7 bases identical to TRBD1. Germline trimming cut 5 bases from V and 1 base from J; bases unmatched to any gene: 11. CDR1 is SGHVS and CDR2 is FQNEAQ in the germline V gene. The CDR3 extends over 17 amino acids.

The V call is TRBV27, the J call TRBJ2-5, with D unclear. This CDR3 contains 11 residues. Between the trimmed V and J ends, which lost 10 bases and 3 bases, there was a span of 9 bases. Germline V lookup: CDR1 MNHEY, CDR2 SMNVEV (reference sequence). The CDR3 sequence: CANSTKETQYF. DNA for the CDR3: TGTGCCAACTCGACAAAAGAGACCCAGTACTTC.

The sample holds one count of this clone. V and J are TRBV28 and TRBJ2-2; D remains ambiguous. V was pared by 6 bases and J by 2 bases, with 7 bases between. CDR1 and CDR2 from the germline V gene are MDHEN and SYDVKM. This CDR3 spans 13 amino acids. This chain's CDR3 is CASRGTNTGELFF. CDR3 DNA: TGTGCCAGCAGGGGAACTAACACCGGGGAGCTGTTTTTT.